This TCR beta chain originates from a study of cytotoxic CD8 clonotypes in ibrutinib-treated CLL. Using immunoSEQ multiplex PCR, the repertoire was profiled, and TCRdb retains in-frame clones only, with some absent. The sample has around 200,000 clones; 65% to 80% are singletons. To note about this clone: Its antigen is still unknown.

Findings and caveats of the study: The study found public clonotypes uncommon, contracting or stable on treatment.

Sequenced material: PBMCs, taken after 12 months of ibrutinib treatment. The clonotype was recovered from a human donor with chronic lymphocytic leukemia.

The CDR3, as DNA: TGTGCCAGCAGTGATTGGTACAGGGGTACAGATACGCAGTATTTT. Its protein product is CASSDWYRGTDTQYF. The rearrangement links TRBV6-1 to TRBJ2-3, with 7 bases aligning to TRBD1. V lost 3 bases and J lost 3; bases outside the gene matches: 6. The CDR3 consists of 15 residues. Per the germline V gene, CDR1 is MNHNS and CDR2 is SASEGT.